A selection of T cell receptor beta chains follows, all from one sample in a study of blood T cell repertoires in COVID-19. The method was immunoSEQ multiplex PCR; TCRdb's version includes in-frame clones alone and lacks a portion of them. The sample carries some 18,000 clones, about 91% recorded once. Material: PBMCs or T cells enriched from blood (not recorded which). The receptors were gathered from a woman in her 30s who had recovered from COVID-19. The conserved cysteine and the conserved F or W are not part of the CDR3 here.

>TRBV19
ASSQDRSGNTIY
>TRBV12-5
ASGPGQPNQPQH
>TRBV10-2
ASSVDSLNTEAF
>TRBV3-1/TRBV3-2
ASSSGTGTHEQY
>TRBV7-2
ASTVFAGGASYNEQF
>TRBV11-3
ASSLQNTEAF
>TRBV2
ASSENIQETQY
>TRBV10-2
ASSGGRTNEKLF
>TRBV6-6
ASSEDRVGTEAF
>TRBV27
ASSLSRGGNTEAF
>TRBV5-1
ASSLVPEETQY
>TRBV11-1
ASSPGTGYDGYT
>TRBV5-6
ASSPTGVSYEQY
>TRBV5-1
ASSLAGEAKNIQY
>TRBV6-2/TRBV6-3
ASSHGETQY
>TRBV19
ASSLEGRATEAF
>TRBV6-2/TRBV6-3
ASSRQGGQETQY
>TRBV7-3
ASSLHRRLEGYT
>TRBV11-1
ASGDRILTNEQF
>TRBV6-7
ASIGGGRSGNTIY
>TRBV10-3
AISEEGYEQY
>TRBV7-2
ASSISGQGIYGYT
>TRBV6-4
ASSDQANQPQH
>TRBV6-5
ASKSGQGGNQPQH
>TRBV6-1
ASSEALGGVRETQY
>TRBV3-1/TRBV3-2
ASSQAERGEQF
>TRBV19
ASNTGQNYGYT
>TRBV7-9
ASSPNSGDVTQY
>TRBV28
ASIAGTGFNSPLH
>TRBV11-2
ASSLRGTGVEQY
>TRBV7-2
ASSLGTGAATYGYT
>TRBV28
ASSFPGQAQDT
>TRBV9
ASSVVEFGGYTEAF
>TRBV5-1
ASSAGMNYGYT
>TRBV2
ASSQTGTVNYEQY
>TRBV13
ASSLHFREQY
>TRBV5-6
ASSLDRSPNQPQH
>TRBV7-3
ASQIENIQY
>TRBV5-3
ITEGQPNTEAF
>TRBV6-2/TRBV6-3
ASSLSIEAHEKLF
>TRBV15
ATSTGSEENIQY